Listed below are T cell receptor beta chains from one sample, sequenced in a study of T-cell memory formation after mild COVID-19. TCRdb itself ran the 5' RACE reads through MiXCR, one entry per CDR3 protein. The top ten hold over 40% of the sample, which has approximately 100,000 distinct CDR3 sequences, around 27% seen once. The sequencing sample was made of PBMCs or a T cell subset sorted from them (not recorded which). The receptors were gathered from a man aged 18 to 29 who had mild COVID-19 (a few samples of this study predate the infection). Cell type and time point are not known. CDR3s include the opening cysteine and the closing phenylalanine or tryptophan. Fields, in order: D gene, clone size, V gene, J gene, CDR3 DNA, CDR3 protein. D genes are given only for firm matches. Only part of the rows carry a size: once, few, many, or a class if the clone is expanded.

-	few	TRBV12-3/TRBV12-4	TRBJ1-1	TGTGCCAGCAGTCCGCTAGGGGAGAACACTGAAGCTTTCTTT	CASSPLGENTEAFF
-	-	TRBV27	TRBJ1-2	TGTGCCAGCAGTGGGAGCGGGCACGCTAACTATGGCTACACCTTC	CASSGSGHANYGYTF
TRBD2	-	TRBV6-5	TRBJ2-1	TGTGCCAGCAGTTTAGGACTAGCGGTGTACAATGAGCAGTTCTTC	CASSLGLAVYNEQFF
-	-	TRBV7-9	TRBJ1-1	TGTGCCAGCAGCTTAGGGTACAGAGAAGCTTTCTTT	CASSLGYREAFF
-	-	TRBV20-1	TRBJ1-1	TGCAGTGCTCGGGCGGGGGGGCCGGCTGAAGCTTTCTTT	CSARAGGPAEAFF
TRBD1	-	TRBV10-3	TRBJ2-2	TGTGCCATCAGTCCTGGGACAGGGGTTAGCACCGGGGAGCTGTTTTTT	CAISPGTGVSTGELFF
-	once	TRBV30	TRBJ1-2	TGTGCCTGGAAAAACCGAGCTAACTATGGCTACACCTTC	CAWKNRANYGYTF
-	-	TRBV7-9	TRBJ1-2	TGTGCCAGCAGCGCGACCGAGAACTATGGCTACACCTTC	CASSATENYGYTF
TRBD1	-	TRBV7-2	TRBJ1-3	TGTGCCAGCAGCTTATTCCTCCAGGGGGCGTTGGGAAACACCATATATTTT	CASSLFLQGALGNTIYF
TRBD2	-	TRBV11-2	TRBJ2-3	TGTGCCAGCACTAGCGGGGGGCTCACAGATACGCAGTATTTT	CASTSGGLTDTQYF
-	-	TRBV4-1	TRBJ2-2	TGCGCCAGCAGCCAAGATAGGGCCACGAACACCGGGGAGCTGTTTTTT	CASSQDRATNTGELFF
-	-	TRBV5-6	TRBJ2-1	TGTGCCAGCAGCTTGGACAGAAGCTCCTACAATGAGCAGTTCTTC	CASSLDRSSYNEQFF
TRBD1	few	TRBV28	TRBJ2-1	TGTGCCAGCACTGAAGGGACAGCCGAGTTCTTC	CASTEGTAEFF
TRBD1	few	TRBV27	TRBJ1-4	TGTGCCAGCAGCGACAGGGTCTCAGGTGAAAAACTGTTTTTT	CASSDRVSGEKLFF
-	few	TRBV7-9	TRBJ1-3	TGTGCCAGCAGCTTCCAAACGACCGCGCTCCGCGGAAACACCATATATTTT	CASSFQTTALRGNTIYF
-	few	TRBV15	TRBJ1-6	TGTGCCACCAGCAGAGATCAGTTACAGAATTCACCCCTCCACTTT	CATSRDQLQNSPLHF
-	-	TRBV7-9	TRBJ1-6	TGTGCCAGCAGCTCGGCGGCAGGGCACAATTCACCCCTCCACTTT	CASSSAAGHNSPLHF
-	few	TRBV4-1	TRBJ1-3	TGCGCCAGCAGCCAAGATTCCATCTCTATACGCTCTGGAAACACCATATATTTT	CASSQDSISIRSGNTIYF
TRBD2	-	TRBV6-2/TRBV6-3	TRBJ2-5	TGTGCCAGCAGTTACCTAGCGGGGGTCCAAGAGACCCAGTACTTC	CASSYLAGVQETQYF
TRBD1	many	TRBV5-1	TRBJ2-1	TGCGCCAGCAGCTTGGAGGGGGCCCCCGATGAGCAGTTCTTC	CASSLEGAPDEQFF
-	-	TRBV7-9	TRBJ1-1	TGTGCCAGCAGCCCCCGGCCAGGACGTGGGACTGAAGCTTTCTTT	CASSPRPGRGTEAFF
-	few	TRBV4-3	TRBJ2-5	TGCGCCAGCAGCCAAGGCAGGGCGGATTACCAAGAGACCCAGTACTTC	CASSQGRADYQETQYF
TRBD2	few	TRBV5-1	TRBJ2-2	TGCGCCAGCAGCTTGGGGTGGGGCAGGACTAGCGCCACCGGGGAGCTGTTTTTT	CASSLGWGRTSATGELFF
-	-	TRBV10-3	TRBJ2-2	TGTGCCATCAGTGAAGATTGGGAGCTGTTTTTT	CAISEDWELFF
TRBD1	few	TRBV24-1	TRBJ1-2	TGTGCCACCAGTGACCCTCGGGGACAGGGTTTCTATGGCTACACCTTC	CATSDPRGQGFYGYTF
-	-	TRBV9	TRBJ1-1	TGTGCCAGCAGCCCGATGTGGAACACTGAAGCTTTCTTT	CASSPMWNTEAFF
TRBD1	few	TRBV29-1	TRBJ1-1	TGCAGCGTTAGAGGACAGGGCGAGAACACTGAAGCTTTCTTT	CSVRGQGENTEAFF
-	-	TRBV2	TRBJ1-3	TGTGCCAGCAGTGAAGCTAGGGATTATGGAAACACCATATATTTT	CASSEARDYGNTIYF
-	-	TRBV29-1	TRBJ2-7	TGCAGCGTTGAAGGTTCAGGCGGCAGGGAGTACGAGCAGTACTTC	CSVEGSGGREYEQYF
-	-	TRBV5-1	TRBJ1-6	TGCGCCAGCAGCTTTGACCTTTTAAGCTCCTATAATTCACCCCTCCACTTT	CASSFDLLSSYNSPLHF
TRBD1	-	TRBV29-1	TRBJ1-2	TGCAGCGTTGTCGGGACAGGGGTTCTTCGCTATGGCTACACCTTC	CSVVGTGVLRYGYTF
-	once	TRBV7-6	TRBJ2-7	TGTGCCAGCAGCTTAGAGTGGGTAGGGGGTGTCTTAGGTTACGAGCAGTACTTC	CASSLEWVGGVLGYEQYF
-	few	TRBV12-3/TRBV12-4	TRBJ2-7	TGTGCCAGCACTAATACAGGGAGGAGGTACTTC	CASTNTGRRYF
TRBD2	few	TRBV7-2	TRBJ2-3	TGTGCCAGCAGCTCGAATGGACTAGCGAGAGATACGCAGTATTTT	CASSSNGLARDTQYF
TRBD1	few	TRBV6-2/TRBV6-3	TRBJ2-7	TGTGCCAGCAGTTCCGGGACAGAACGCGACGAGCAGTACTTC	CASSSGTERDEQYF
-	few	TRBV7-9	TRBJ1-1	TGTGCCAGCAGCCATCTGGGGGCCACTGAAGCTTTCTTT	CASSHLGATEAFF
TRBD2	-	TRBV9	TRBJ2-1	TGTGCCAGCAGCGTAGCCGGGGGGGCGAATGAGCAGTTCTTC	CASSVAGGANEQFF
TRBD2	few	TRBV6-2/TRBV6-3	TRBJ2-1	TGTGCCAGCAGCCGGGGACTAGCGAGCAATGAGCAGTTCTTC	CASSRGLASNEQFF
TRBD2	few	TRBV6-5	TRBJ2-3	TGTGCCAGCAGTTACCTAGCGGGGGTCTCAGATACGCAGTATTTT	CASSYLAGVSDTQYF
TRBD1	-	TRBV7-9	TRBJ1-2	TGTGCCAGCAGCTTACAAGGGAATCCCGAGACAGGGGCCGGCTACACCTTC	CASSLQGNPETGAGYTF
-	few	TRBV7-2	TRBJ2-2	TGTGCCAGCAGCTTTTCCCGGGAGCTGTTTTTT	CASSFSRELFF
-	-	TRBV11-2	TRBJ2-1	TGTGCCAGCAGCTTAACCCCAATAGTCTCCTACAATGAGCAGTTCTTC	CASSLTPIVSYNEQFF
TRBD1	-	TRBV24-1	TRBJ2-1	TGTGCCACCAGCGCCGAGGACAGGGGAGGCCCCTACAATGAGCAGTTCTTC	CATSAEDRGGPYNEQFF
-	many	TRBV15	TRBJ2-7	TGTGCCACCAGCTTGTCAGTCTCCTACGAGCAGTACTTC	CATSLSVSYEQYF
-	-	TRBV7-9	TRBJ2-1	TGTGCCAGCAGCTTAGTAGCCCAGCAGGCCCTTGGGTTCTTC	CASSLVAQQALGFF
TRBD1	-	TRBV12-5	TRBJ1-1	TGTGCTAGTGGCCCCGGGACAGGGGTCATTGAAGCTTTCTTT	CASGPGTGVIEAFF
-	-	TRBV3-2	TRBJ2-4	TGTGCCAGCAGCCAAAGGCGGGGTGGGAGAGACATTCAGTACTTC	CASSQRRGGRDIQYF
TRBD2	many	TRBV5-6	TRBJ2-1	TGTGCCAGCAGCTCTAACTTAGCGGGGGACCTCCACAATGAGCAGTTCTTC	CASSSNLAGDLHNEQFF
TRBD1	-	TRBV6-5	TRBJ2-1	TGTGCCAGCAGCGGCGGACAGGGACGACGTAACAATGAGCAGTTCTTC	CASSGGQGRRNNEQFF
-	-	TRBV24-1	TRBJ1-2	TGTGCCACCTCCGCGGGACACTATGGCTACACCTTC	CATSAGHYGYTF
-	-	TRBV7-8	TRBJ2-7	TGTGCCAGCAGCTCGATCGGGATGAGGTACGAGCAGTACTTC	CASSSIGMRYEQYF
TRBD1	-	TRBV5-4	TRBJ2-7	TGTGCCAGCAGTTGGGGGACAGGGGACTACGAGCAGTACTTC	CASSWGTGDYEQYF
TRBD1	few	TRBV5-1	TRBJ1-1	TGCGCCAGCAGCTTTGGGGCAGGGGGCCACACTGAAGCTTTCTTT	CASSFGAGGHTEAFF